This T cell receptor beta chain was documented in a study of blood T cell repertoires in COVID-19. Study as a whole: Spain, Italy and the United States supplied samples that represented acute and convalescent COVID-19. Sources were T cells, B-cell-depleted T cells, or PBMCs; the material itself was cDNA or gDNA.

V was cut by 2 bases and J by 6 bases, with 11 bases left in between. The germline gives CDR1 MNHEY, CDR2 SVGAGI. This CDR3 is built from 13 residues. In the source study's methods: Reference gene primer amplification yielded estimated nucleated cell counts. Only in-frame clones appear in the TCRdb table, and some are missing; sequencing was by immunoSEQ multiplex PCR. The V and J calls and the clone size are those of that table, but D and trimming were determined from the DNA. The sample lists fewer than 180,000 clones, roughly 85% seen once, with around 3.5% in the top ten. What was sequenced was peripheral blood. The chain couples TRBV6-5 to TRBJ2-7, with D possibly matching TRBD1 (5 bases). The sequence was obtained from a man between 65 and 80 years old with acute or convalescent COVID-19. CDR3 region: CASSYLTEAEQYF. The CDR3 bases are TGTGCCAGCAGTTACCTGACAGAGGCCGAGCAGTACTTC.